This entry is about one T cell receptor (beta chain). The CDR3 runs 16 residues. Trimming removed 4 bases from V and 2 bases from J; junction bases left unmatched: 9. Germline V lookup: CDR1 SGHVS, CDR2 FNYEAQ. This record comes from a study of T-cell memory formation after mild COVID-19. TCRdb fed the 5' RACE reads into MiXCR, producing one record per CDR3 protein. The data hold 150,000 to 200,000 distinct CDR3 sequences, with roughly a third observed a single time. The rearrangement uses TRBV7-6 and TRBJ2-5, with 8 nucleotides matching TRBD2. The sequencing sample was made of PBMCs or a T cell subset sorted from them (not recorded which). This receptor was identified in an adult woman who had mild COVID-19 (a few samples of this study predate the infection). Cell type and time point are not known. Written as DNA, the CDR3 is TGTGCCAGCAGCTCCCGACCGGGGGGGCCTCAAGAGACCCAGTACTTC. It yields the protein CASSSRPGGPQETQYF.